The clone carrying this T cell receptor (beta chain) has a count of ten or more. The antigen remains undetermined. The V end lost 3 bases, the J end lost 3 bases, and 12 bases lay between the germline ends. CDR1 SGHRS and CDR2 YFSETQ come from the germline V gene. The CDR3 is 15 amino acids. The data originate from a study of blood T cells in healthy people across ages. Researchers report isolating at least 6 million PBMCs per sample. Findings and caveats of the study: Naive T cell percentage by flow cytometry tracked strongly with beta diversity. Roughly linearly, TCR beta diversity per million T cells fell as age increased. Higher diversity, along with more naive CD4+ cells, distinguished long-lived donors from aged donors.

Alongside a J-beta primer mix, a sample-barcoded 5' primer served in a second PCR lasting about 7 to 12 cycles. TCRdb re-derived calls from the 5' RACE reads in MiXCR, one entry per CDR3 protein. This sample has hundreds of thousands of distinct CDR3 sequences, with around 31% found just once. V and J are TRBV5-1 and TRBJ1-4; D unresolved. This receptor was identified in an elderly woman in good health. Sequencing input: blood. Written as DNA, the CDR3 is TGCGCCAGCAGCTCCGGAGGGCTGGCTAATGAAAAACTGTTTTTT. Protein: CASSSGGLANEKLFF. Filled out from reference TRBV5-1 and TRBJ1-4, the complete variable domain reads KAGVTQTPRYLIKTRGQQVTLSCSPISGHRSVSWYQQTPGQGLQFLFEYFSETQRNKGNFPGRFSGRQFSNSRSEMNVSTLELGDSALYLCASSSGGLANEKLFFGSGTQLSVL.